This is a list of T cell receptor beta chains from one sample in a study of blood T cell repertoires in COVID-19. This table comes from immunoSEQ multiplex PCR, and its TCRdb copy is limited to in-frame clones, with some not included. In the table there are more than 300,000 clones, 90% of which are singletons. The sample was peripheral blood. These TCRs come from a woman aged 35 to 49 with COVID-19, enrolled during active disease. Each CDR3 is given with its conserved first and last residue. D genes are given only for firm matches.

j_call,v_call,d_call,cdr3_aa
TRBJ1-3,TRBV11-2,-,CASSPTRGNTIYF
TRBJ1-2,TRBV28,-,CASSFQSAGPYGYTF
TRBJ1-1,TRBV20-1,TRBD1,CSASNRGVDTEAFF
TRBJ2-5,TRBV5-4,TRBD2,CASSSSGGGQETQYF
TRBJ2-3,TRBV29-1,-,CSVVTGTDTQYF
TRBJ2-7,TRBV6-5,TRBD1,CASLITRQGRHEQYF
TRBJ1-1,TRBV28,TRBD1,CASSRGQGAVNTEAFF
TRBJ2-2,TRBV7-3,-,CASSLLGGQHTGELFF
TRBJ2-1,TRBV11-2,TRBD2,CASSLSGAYNEQFF
TRBJ2-3,TRBV10-3,-,CAIRDRAGDTQYF
TRBJ2-3,TRBV6-2/TRBV6-3,TRBD1,CASSYSKGQGADTQYF
TRBJ2-2,TRBV7-3,TRBD1,CASSRSTGTGSTGELFF
TRBJ1-5,TRBV5-1,-,CASSEGLVGGSGQPQHF
TRBJ2-1,TRBV4-1,TRBD2,CASSQDSWGPLPSGRYEQFF
TRBJ2-7,TRBV7-9,-,CASSLQGEQYF
TRBJ2-2,TRBV27,TRBD1,CASSFRDSTGELFF
TRBJ1-1,TRBV6-6,-,CASSVRGANTEAFF
TRBJ2-1,TRBV3-1/TRBV3-2,TRBD2,CASSRRGGNEQFF
TRBJ2-3,TRBV5-4,-,CASSLDRTSTDTQYF
TRBJ1-2,TRBV6-1,TRBD1,CASSEERTGGNYGYTF
TRBJ2-1,TRBV11-2,TRBD1,CASSTYRGRGYNEQFF